The clone carrying this T cell receptor beta chain has only a few counts. Its target is not known. From CD4+ cells came CD45RA+ naive and CD45RA-negative memory subsets. This record belongs to a study of shared clonotypes between healthy human individuals. Study-level findings and limits: Tissues were not sampled, only blood, and their repertoires likely differ.

The CDR3 runs 13 residues. The V end was cut by 0 bases, the J end by 4 bases, with 7 bases between. Per the germline V gene, CDR1 is SGDLS and CDR2 is YYNGEE. Sequencing used immunoSEQ multiplex PCR; TCRdb keeps in-frame clones, though not all of them. The sample records about 1.1 million clones, approximately 80% being singletons. This TCR came from a man aged 18 to 29 in good health. Some clones in this sample may be carry-over from other donors' samples. The sequenced sample consisted of memory CD4+ T cells from PBMCs. Subset denoted: CD45RA-negative fraction. The rearrangement joins TRBV9 to TRBJ1-1; D unresolved. CDR3 bases: TGTGCCAGCAGCGTAGACGAGGGCACTGAAGCTTTCTTT. Protein sequence: CASSVDEGTEAFF. The full variable domain, with the rest looked up from reference TRBV9 and TRBJ1-1, is DSGVTQTPKHLITATGQRVTLRCSPRSGDLSVYWYQQSLDQGLQFLIQYYNGEERAKGNILERFSAQQFPDLHSELNLSSLELGDSALYFCASSVDEGTEAFFGQGTRLTVV.